The TCR beta chain under discussion was sequenced for a study of CD8+ T cells in alopecia areata. cDNA reverse transcribed from extracted RNA served as the sequencing template. Repertoires were generated with immunoSEQ multiplex PCR, while TCRdb's copy carries only in-frame clones and drops some. The sample carries fewer than 250,000 clones, 55% to 70% recorded once. Treatment described: oral pan-JAK inhibitor, 5-10 mg twice daily. The CDR3 covers 16 residues. The germline CDR1 and CDR2 sequences are SGDLS and YYNGEE. The V gene end was trimmed by 4 bases and the J gene end by 1 base; junction bases not matched to a gene: 8. This clone was detected only once.

The gene calls are TRBV9 and TRBJ2-3; 8 nucleotides align to TRBD2. The clonotype was recovered from a human donor with alopecia areata. The sample consisted of CD4+ T cells sorted from blood, taken at week 4, from a patient treated with tofacitinib. In nucleotides, the CDR3 is TGTGCCAGCAGCTCAACGCCGGGACTAGGCACAGATACGCAGTATTTT. Its protein is CASSSTPGLGTDTQYF.